This T cell receptor beta chain was sequenced in a study of T cell responses to AZD1222 COVID-19 vaccine. Regarding the study as a whole: As reported, nearly half of all spike-specific TCRs target variant regions that are unmutated. Spike-specific TCR depth and breadth grew after two AZD1222 doses. White British ancestry dominated among donors, who included more females, and clonal diversity was possibly underestimated. Seropositive at baseline were only a handful of AZD1222 recipients.

With regard to this clone: What it binds is not known.

The CDR3 is 13 amino acids. V was pared by 1 base and J by 5 bases, with 8 bases between. Per germline, CDR1 SGHRS and CDR2 YFSETQ. Measured with immunoSEQ multiplex PCR; TCRdb has only the in-frame clones, and not every one. The repertoire consists of about 130,000 clones, with about 90% occurring once and the leading ten covering around a sixth. This chain uses TRBV5-1 with TRBJ2-3; D gene ambiguous. Here the sequenced sample was peripheral blood, taken on day 0 of MenACWY control vaccination. The clonotype originates from an adult in good health. The CDR3 spells CASSLTPRDTQYF. As DNA, the CDR3 is TGCGCCAGCAGCTTGACCCCGCGAGATACGCAGTATTTT.